Following are 5 T cell receptor beta chains from one sample sequenced in a study of T cells in Graves' hyperthyroidism and ophthalmopathy. The CDR3 regions of TCR beta were amplified from RNA transcripts. The HTBI primer set served for first-round RT-PCR of the TCR CDR3. TCRdb used MiXCR to reprocess the multiplex PCR reads, holding one entry per CDR3 protein. The sample contains about 95,000 distinct CDR3 sequences, around 37% of which appear only once. The sequencing sample was made of peripheral blood or thyroid tissue (not recorded which). Every receptor here comes from a woman between 25 and 40 years old with Graves' hyperthyroidism.

This clonotype was found once. V gene TRBV6-1 combines with J gene TRBJ2-7; 10 bases are shared with TRBD2. The CDR3 spans 13 residues. Germline V CDR1 and CDR2: MNHNS, SASEGT. V lost 9 bases, J lost 5 bases, and 7 bases stayed unmatched. The CDR3 region is CASLAGEPHEQYF. CDR3 sequence (DNA): TGTGCCAGTCTAGCGGGAGAGCCCCACGAGCAGTACTTC.

Notes on this clonotype: At one end the junction does not follow the germline gene, possibly because of a read error. This chain links TRBV24-1 with TRBJ2-6, with 9 bases that match TRBD1. Germline assignment: CDR1 KGHDR and CDR2 SFDVKD. This CDR3 comprises 14 residues. The CDR3 DNA follows: TGTGCCACCAGTGAGGCCGGGACAGGGCAAACTGAAGCTTTC. Its translation: CATSEAGTGQTEAF.

The table lists this clonotype with many counts. This rearrangement joins TRBV11-2 to TRBJ1-1, with TRBD1 as a possible D gene (5 bases). Germline V gene lookup returns CDR1 SGHAT and CDR2 FQNNGV. This CDR3 has 14 residues. V shed 1 base and J shed 2 bases, with 8 bases lying between them. DNA for the CDR3: TGTGCCAGCAGCTTAGGGGGCAGTAACACTGAAGCTTTCTTT. The encoded protein is CASSLGGSNTEAFF.

This clonotype was counted many times. The J gene is TRBJ2-2, the V gene TRBV6-5; the match to TRBD2 covers 11 bases. With V trimmed by 5 bases and J by 2 bases, 4 bases remained unmatched. The CDR3 has 16 residues. Germline V lookup: CDR1 MNHEY, CDR2 SVGAGI. CDR3 DNA: TGTGCCAGCAGTATAGCGGGAGGGCCAAACACCGGGGAGCTGTTTTTT. The encoded protein is CASSIAGGPNTGELFF.

This clonotype was recorded many times. V and J are TRBV7-6 and TRBJ2-7; D gene unclear. V lost 5 bases and J 3 bases, leaving 11 bases between the germline ends. Germline V gives CDR1 SGHVS, CDR2 FNYEAQ. The CDR3 extends over 13 amino acids. This CDR3 is CASSPKWGYEQYF. The DNA for the CDR3 is TGTGCCAGCAGCCCAAAATGGGGCTACGAGCAGTACTTC. The full variable domain, in which reference TRBV7-6 and TRBJ2-7 provide the parts outside the CDR3, is GAGVSQSPRYKVTKRGQDVALRCDPISGHVSLYWYRQALGQGPEFLTYFNYEAQQDKSGLPNDRFSAERPEGSISTLTIQRTEQRDSAMYRCASSPKWGYEQYFGPGTRLTVT.